This T cell receptor (beta chain) was sequenced for a study of shared clonotypes between healthy human individuals. General observations from the study: Clonotype sharing across several donors was observed for around 5% of naive CD4 clonotypes.

Germline lookup yields CDR1 MNHNY and CDR2 SVGAGI (reference sequence). V lost 6 bases, J lost 4 bases, and 12 bases lay in between. This CDR3 comprises 14 residues. Note on this clone: What it binds is not known.

The genomic DNA of each subset was split evenly across several immunoSEQ plates. Authors' data handling: ImmunoSEQ sequences covered only the junction and lacked quality scores; filtering therefore differed. Using immunoSEQ multiplex PCR, the repertoire was profiled, and TCRdb retains in-frame clones only, with some absent. V and J calls plus clone size are reproduced from that table; the DNA served to infer D and trimming. The sample shows 2 million to 2.5 million clones, more than 80% of them seen only once. Negatively enriched CD4+ T cells were divided by CD45RA into naive and memory. Sequences were obtained from naive CD4+ T cells from PBMCs. Specified subset: CD45RA+ positively selected. This TCR derives from a man younger than 35 in good health. Some clones in this sample may be carry-over from other donors' samples. The chain uses TRBV6-6 and TRBJ2-2, with a possible D match to TRBD1 (6 bases). The CDR3 spells CASRVQGTTGELFF. The CDR3 DNA reads as TGTGCCAGCAGGGTCCAGGGGACCACCGGGGAGCTGTTTTTT.